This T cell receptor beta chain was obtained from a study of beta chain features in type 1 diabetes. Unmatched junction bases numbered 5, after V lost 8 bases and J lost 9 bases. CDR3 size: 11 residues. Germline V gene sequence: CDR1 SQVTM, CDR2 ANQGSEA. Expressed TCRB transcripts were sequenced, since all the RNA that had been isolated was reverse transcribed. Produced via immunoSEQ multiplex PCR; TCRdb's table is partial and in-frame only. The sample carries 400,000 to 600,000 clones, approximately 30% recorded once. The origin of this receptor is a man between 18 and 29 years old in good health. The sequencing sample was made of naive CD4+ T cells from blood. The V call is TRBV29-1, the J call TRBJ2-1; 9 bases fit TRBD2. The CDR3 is CSLGTSSEQFF. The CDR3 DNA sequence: TGCAGCCTCGGGACTAGCTCTGAGCAGTTCTTC.